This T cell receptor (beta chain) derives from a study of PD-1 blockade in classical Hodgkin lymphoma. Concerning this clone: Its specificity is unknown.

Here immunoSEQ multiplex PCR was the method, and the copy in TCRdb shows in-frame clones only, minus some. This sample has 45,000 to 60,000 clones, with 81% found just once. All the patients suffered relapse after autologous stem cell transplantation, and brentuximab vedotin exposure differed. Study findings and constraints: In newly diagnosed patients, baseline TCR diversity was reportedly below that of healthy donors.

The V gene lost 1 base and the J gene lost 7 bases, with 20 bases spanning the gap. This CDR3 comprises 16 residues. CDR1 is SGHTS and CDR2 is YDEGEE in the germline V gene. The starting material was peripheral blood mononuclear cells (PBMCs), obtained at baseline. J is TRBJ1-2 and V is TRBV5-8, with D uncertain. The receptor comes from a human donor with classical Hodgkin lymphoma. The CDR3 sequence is CASSLYPGGMVGGYTF. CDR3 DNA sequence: TGTGCCAGCAGCTTGTACCCAGGAGGGATGGTTGGTGGCTACACCTTC. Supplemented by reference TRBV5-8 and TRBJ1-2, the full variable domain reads EAGVTQSPTHLIKTRGQQATLRCSPISGHTSVYWYQQALGLGLQFLLWYDEGEERNRGNFPPRFSGRQFPNYSSELNVNALELEDSALYLCASSLYPGGMVGGYTFGSGTRLTVV.